A selection of T cell receptor beta chains follows, all from one sample in a study of blood T cell repertoires in COVID-19. The protocol was immunoSEQ multiplex PCR, while the TCRdb copy is restricted to in-frame clones and leaves out a portion. The data hold some 260,000 clones, with 80% to 90% observed a single time. The specimen was PBMCs or T cells enriched from blood (not recorded which). The receptors were sampled from a man in his forties or fifties who had recovered from COVID-19. The CDR3 runs from the conserved cysteine through the conserved F or W. Each record gives: V gene, J gene, clone size, D gene, CDR3 protein, CDR3 DNA. D genes are given only for firm matches. Some rows mark clone size as missing; the rest say once, few, many or name a class of expanded clone.

TRBV6-4	TRBJ2-7	once	TRBD1	CASSNRDRGPYEQYF	TGTGCCAGCAGCAATCGGGACAGGGGCCCCTACGAGCAGTACTTC
TRBV7-2	TRBJ1-2	NA	TRBD1	CASSTGGTGRNYGYTF	TGTGCCAGCAGCACTGGAGGGACAGGGCGTAACTATGGCTACACCTTC
TRBV10-3	TRBJ2-4	NA	NA	CAIRQGTGSDIQYF	TGTGCCATCAGGCAGGGAACAGGGTCGGACATTCAGTACTTC
TRBV9	TRBJ1-1	NA	TRBD1	CASSSRRDRGVGTEAFF	TGTGCCAGCAGCTCCCGACGGGACAGGGGAGTGGGCACTGAAGCTTTCTTT
TRBV28	TRBJ2-2	NA	NA	CASRPDSTGELFF	TGTGCCAGCAGACCCGACAGCACCGGGGAGCTGTTTTTT
TRBV2	TRBJ2-3	NA	TRBD2	CASTKHSGSTDTQYF	TGTGCCAGCACCAAGCACAGCGGGAGTACAGATACGCAGTATTTT
TRBV14	TRBJ2-1	NA	TRBD2	CASSRKLAGVSNEQFF	TGTGCCAGCAGCCGGAAACTAGCGGGAGTATCGAATGAGCAGTTCTTC
TRBV19	TRBJ1-6	NA	NA	CASSMSSLNPIGGNSPLHF	TGTGCCAGTAGTATGTCCAGCCTTAATCCGATTGGGGGGAATTCACCCCTCCACTTT
TRBV6-5	TRBJ2-5	NA	NA	CASNIFRGQETQYF	TGTGCCAGCAATATCTTTAGGGGCCAAGAGACCCAGTACTTC
TRBV29-1	TRBJ1-2	NA	NA	CSVEDRGRPNYGYTF	TGCAGCGTTGAAGATCGAGGGCGACCTAACTATGGCTACACCTTC
TRBV28	TRBJ2-3	NA	TRBD1	CASVPRRGPSTDTQYF	TGTGCCTCAGTCCCCCGAAGGGGGCCAAGCACAGATACGCAGTATTTT
TRBV12-3/TRBV12-4	TRBJ2-7	NA	NA	CASSFGHRYEQYF	TGTGCCAGCAGTTTCGGACACCGCTACGAGCAGTACTTC
TRBV14	TRBJ2-1	NA	NA	CASSQNLGKQFF	TGTGCCAGCAGCCAAAATTTGGGCAAGCAGTTCTTC
TRBV29-1	TRBJ1-1	NA	NA	CSVRTGFGYTEAFF	TGCAGCGTGCGAACAGGATTTGGGTACACTGAAGCTTTCTTT
TRBV28	TRBJ1-1	NA	NA	CASSLQGSGTEAFF	TGTGCCAGCAGTCTACAGGGTAGTGGCACTGAAGCTTTCTTT
TRBV9	TRBJ1-1	NA	NA	CASSVQGGSTEAFF	TGTGCCAGCAGCGTTCAGGGCGGGAGCACTGAAGCTTTCTTT
TRBV18	TRBJ1-1	NA	TRBD1	CASQTMKTGASVEAFF	TGTGCCAGCCAAACAATGAAGACAGGGGCTTCGGTTGAAGCTTTCTTT
TRBV19	TRBJ1-1	NA	TRBD1	CASSIRGLTEAFF	TGTGCCAGTAGTATCAGGGGGCTGACTGAAGCTTTCTTT
TRBV5-5	TRBJ2-7	NA	NA	CASSEYSVNEQYF	TGTGCCAGCAGCGAGTACAGTGTCAACGAGCAGTACTTC
TRBV7-9	TRBJ1-1	NA	NA	CASSLGGRALNTEAFF	TGTGCCAGCAGCTTAGGGGGCAGGGCTCTGAACACTGAAGCTTTCTTT
TRBV5-8	TRBJ1-1	once	TRBD1	CASSAGQGFTEAFF	TGTGCCAGCAGCGCCGGACAGGGGTTCACTGAAGCTTTCTTT
TRBV5-1	TRBJ2-7	NA	TRBD2	CASSGGLAGLLVAFEQYF	TGCGCCAGCAGTGGGGGACTAGCGGGTCTCCTAGTCGCCTTTGAGCAGTACTTC
TRBV19	TRBJ1-6	once	NA	CATNEGTQSSPLHF	TGTGCCACCAATGAGGGGACTCAGTCGTCACCCCTCCACTTT
TRBV19	TRBJ1-5	NA	TRBD1	CASSFQTDRTDSNQPQHF	TGTGCCAGTAGTTTCCAAACGGACAGGACCGATAGCAATCAGCCCCAGCATTTT
TRBV19	TRBJ1-4	NA	TRBD1	CASKTGPGPEKLFF	TGTGCCAGTAAGACAGGGCCCGGCCCTGAAAAACTGTTTTTT
TRBV27	TRBJ2-7	few	NA	CASSLSTGFPYEQYF	TGTGCCAGCAGTTTATCAACGGGGTTTCCCTACGAGCAGTACTTC
TRBV5-1	TRBJ2-7	NA	TRBD2	CASSLVAGGTYEQYF	TGCGCCAGCAGCTTGGTTGCGGGGGGGACCTACGAGCAGTACTTC
TRBV7-2	TRBJ2-7	NA	TRBD2	CASSLTSGSDYEQYF	TGTGCCAGCAGCTTAACTAGCGGGAGCGACTACGAGCAGTACTTC
TRBV3-1/TRBV3-2	TRBJ1-1	NA	NA	CASSHLTANTEAFF	TGTGCCAGCAGCCACCTGACAGCGAACACTGAAGCTTTCTTT
TRBV19	TRBJ2-7	many	TRBD1	CASSPQGTGNYEQYF	TGTGCCAGTAGTCCACAAGGGACAGGAAACTACGAGCAGTACTTC
TRBV4-1	TRBJ1-5	NA	TRBD1	CASSQGQGLLSGNQPQHF	TGCGCCAGCAGCCAGGGACAGGGTTTACTCAGCGGCAATCAGCCCCAGCATTTT
TRBV6-5	TRBJ1-2	NA	NA	CASSYSFYQGPSGYTF	TGTGCCAGCAGTTACTCGTTCTATCAGGGGCCCTCCGGCTACACCTTC
TRBV5-1	TRBJ1-1	NA	TRBD1	CASSPGQGRNTEAFF	TGCGCCAGCAGCCCCGGACAGGGACGGAACACTGAAGCTTTCTTT
TRBV4-2	TRBJ1-3	once	NA	CASSLEYSHNSGNTIYF	TGTGCCAGCAGCCTAGAATACAGTCATAACTCTGGAAACACCATATATTTT
TRBV24-1	TRBJ2-5	NA	TRBD2	CATSEALAGPQETQYF	TGTGCCACCAGTGAAGCACTAGCGGGTCCCCAAGAGACCCAGTACTTC
TRBV29-1	TRBJ1-2	NA	TRBD1	CSVGRDRENYGYTF	TGCAGCGTTGGGCGGGACAGGGAAAACTATGGCTACACCTTC
TRBV6-5	TRBJ2-7	once	TRBD1	CASSLTGYDYEQYF	TGTGCCAGCAGCCTGACAGGGTATGACTACGAGCAGTACTTC
TRBV7-9	TRBJ1-1	NA	TRBD1	CASSLKRARDRGDTEAFF	TGTGCCAGCAGCTTAAAAAGGGCCCGGGACAGGGGTGACACTGAAGCTTTCTTT
TRBV19	TRBJ1-1	NA	NA	CASSIVANEAFF	TGTGCCAGTAGTATAGTGGCCAACGAAGCTTTCTTT
TRBV28	TRBJ1-5	NA	TRBD1	CASISMRDRERQPQHF	TGTGCCAGCATCTCAATGCGGGACAGGGAGCGTCAGCCCCAGCATTTT
TRBV7-6	TRBJ2-7	NA	NA	CASSLDLDTEQYF	TGTGCCAGCAGCTTAGATCTAGATACAGAGCAGTACTTC
TRBV5-1	TRBJ1-2	NA	TRBD1	CASSLADRANNYGYTF	TGCGCCAGCAGCTTGGCGGACAGGGCCAATAACTATGGCTACACCTTC